This T cell receptor beta chain emerged from a study of monozygotic twins with inflammatory bowel disease. Overall study findings and caveats: Healthy co-twins showed greater TCRbeta diversity (inverse Simpson) than IBD patients.

The CDR3 covers 13 residues. The germline V gene has CDR1 DFQATT and CDR2 SNEGSKA (reference sequence). Each UMI harboured a 6-nucleotide sample barcode and was appended via template switching. PCR of TCRalpha and TCRbeta cDNA was nested, with two rounds of around 16 and 10 cycles. TCRdb re-called the 5' RACE reads, yielding one record per CDR3 amino acid sequence without DNA. The data show 400,000 or so distinct CDR3 sequences, and the top ten clones hold around 2.4%. In regard to this clonotype: Its target is unknown.

The chain has TRBV20-1 and TRBJ1-2; absent DNA, TCRdb's TRBD1 call cannot be checked. Sequencing was done on a sample of blood. The sequence came from a human donor with ulcerative colitis or Crohn's disease, or a healthy co-twin of an affected twin (not recorded which). The CDR3 spells CSASPGIGDGYTF.